This T cell receptor beta chain derives from a study of spatial heterogeneity in lung cancer. Across the study: Fewer alpha-chain than beta-chain sequences were consistently detected.

V lost 6 bases, J lost 8 bases, and 10 bases stayed unmatched. The CDR3 length is 14 residues. Specified time point: sample taken at primary tumor resection. The sequenced material consisted of unsorted whole RNA from tumor, nontumor lung or frozen PBMC. Overall study findings and caveats: Tumors with more nonsynonymous mutations had more expanded intratumoral alpha and beta TCRs.

TCRdb used MiXCR to reprocess the 5' RACE reads, holding one entry per CDR3 protein. This table has 2,800 or so distinct CDR3 sequences, 49% appearing once. A remark on this clonotype: Antigen unknown.

Here the sequenced sample was lung tumor tissue, taken at surgery. The chain employs TRBV12-3 or TRBV12-4 and TRBJ1-1; 9 positions match TRBD1. This TCR was recovered from a male donor with early-stage non-small cell lung cancer. CDR3 in amino acids: CASRGQGDLGEAFF. The CDR3 nucleotides read TGTGCCAGCAGGGGACAGGGCGACCTAGGCGAAGCTTTCTTT.